One sample yielded the 26 T cell receptor beta chains listed below, sequenced in a study of T cell repertoires in cytomegalovirus infection. TCRdb recomputed calls from the reads with MiXCR, one row per CDR3 protein. The table includes about 310,000 distinct CDR3 sequences, 15% to 20% detected once. Input material: PBMCs. These receptors were collected from a human donor in good health (CMV status not recorded). Some clones in this sample may be carry-over from other donors' samples.

This clonotype occurred once. The genes are TRBV7-9 and TRBJ2-7; D might be TRBD2 (6 bases). The CDR3 runs 13 residues. Germline CDR1 SEHNR, CDR2 FQNEAQ (reference sequence). V lost 5 bases and J 3 bases, leaving 11 bases between the germline ends. For the CDR3, the DNA is TGTGCCAGCAGCCTTCCGACTAGCTACGAGCAGTACTTC. Its translation: CASSLPTSYEQYF.

A few counts support this clonotype. The J gene is TRBJ1-6, the V gene TRBV7-9; weak D call: TRBD1 (5 bases). V was shortened by 4 bases and J by 4 bases, with 8 bases between the two germline ends. CDR3 length: 14 amino acids. Germline loops: CDR1 SEHNR, CDR2 FQNEAQ (reference sequence). The CDR3 sequence: CASSWDAYNSPLHF. DNA for the CDR3: TGTGCCAGCAGCTGGGACGCTTATAATTCACCCCTCCACTTT.

This clonotype was seen at least ten times. The J gene is TRBJ2-5, the V gene TRBV7-2, with a possible D match to TRBD2 (7 bases). Germline loops: CDR1 SGHTA, CDR2 FQGNSA. This CDR3 region has 14 residues. Trimming shortened V by 0 bases and J by 5 bases, and 10 bases separated the two germline ends. The DNA for the CDR3 is TGTGCCAGCAGCTTAGCGGGGGGGCGGGAGACCCAGTACTTC. It is translated as CASSLAGGRETQYF.

V is TRBV20-1 and J is TRBJ2-7; 11 bases align to TRBD2. The germline V gene has CDR1 DFQATT and CDR2 SNEGSKA (reference sequence). The CDR3 totals 14 residues. The J segment lost 5 bases and the V segment lost 1 base, leaving 4 bases of the junction unmatched. CDR3 in amino acids: CSARVAGGADEQYF. CDR3 sequence (DNA): TGCAGTGCTAGAGTAGCGGGGGGGGCCGACGAGCAGTACTTC.

This clonotype was seen more than once but under ten times. V usage is TRBV18 and J usage is TRBJ1-4; D uncertain. Per the germline V gene, CDR1 is KGHSH and CDR2 is LQKENI. V was clipped by 2 bases and J by 8 bases, with 9 bases between them. The CDR3 runs 13 residues. CDR3 sequence: CASSPGPGEKLFF. The CDR3 DNA is TGTGCCAGCTCACCAGGGCCCGGGGAAAAACTGTTTTTT.

The chain is built from TRBV5-1 and TRBJ2-2; no firm D call. Germline assignment: CDR1 SGHRS and CDR2 YFSETQ. V lost 5 bases and J 2 bases, leaving 10 bases between the germline ends. The CDR3 loop spans 14 amino acids. CDR3 amino acids: CASSLLSNTGELFF. DNA of the CDR3: TGCGCCAGCAGTTTACTAAGCAACACCGGGGAGCTGTTTTTT.

This clonotype was seen at least ten times. V gene TRBV3-1 combines with J gene TRBJ2-1; 12 positions agree with TRBD2. In germline, CDR1 is LGHDT, CDR2 YNNKEL (reference sequence). Trimming at V came to 1 base and at J to 4 bases, leaving 11 bases not matched to a gene. The CDR3 totals 19 residues. CDR3 sequence (DNA): TGTGCCAGCAGCCAAGCCGGACTAGCGGGAACCCTACTATACAATGAGCAGTTCTTC. It translates to CASSQAGLAGTLLYNEQFF.

The chain links TRBV28 to TRBJ1-2; the match to TRBD1 covers 7 bases. CDR1 is MDHEN and CDR2 is SYDVKM in the germline V gene. Germline trimming cut 6 bases from V and 4 bases from J; bases unmatched to any gene: 8. The CDR3 extends over 14 amino acids. In DNA form, the CDR3 reads TGTGCCAGCAGACCGGACAGGATGGGCTATGGCTACACCTTC. Translated: CASRPDRMGYGYTF.

The V gene is TRBV3-1, the J gene TRBJ2-7; 8 bases are shared with TRBD1. The V and J ends lost 5 bases and 3 bases, in that order; junction bases with no gene match: 9. The CDR3 is made up of 15 amino acids. Per germline, CDR1 LGHDT and CDR2 YNNKEL (reference sequence). The CDR3 here is CASSEPGQGFYEQYF. CDR3 DNA: TGTGCCAGCAGCGAACCTGGACAGGGTTTCTACGAGCAGTACTTC.

This clonotype has more than one count but fewer than ten. The genes are TRBV7-9 and TRBJ2-3, with TRBD1 matching 9 bases. With 1 base clipped from V and 2 bases from J, the junction kept 4 bases outside the gene matches. This CDR3 has 16 residues. Germline V gene data show CDR1 as SEHNR and CDR2 as FQNEAQ (reference sequence). The CDR3 nucleotides are TGTGCCAGCAGCTTAGACAGGGGGCGAAACACAGATACGCAGTATTTT. As protein: CASSLDRGRNTDTQYF.

V usage is TRBV6-2 or TRBV6-3 and J usage is TRBJ1-2; 7 nucleotides match TRBD1. CDR1 and CDR2 (germline): MNHEY, SVGEGT. The CDR3 consists of 13 residues. Trimming at V came to 6 bases and at J to 7 bases, leaving 8 bases not matched to a gene. CDR3: CASRRTGVPGYTF. The DNA for the CDR3 is TGTGCCAGCAGACGAACAGGGGTTCCTGGCTACACCTTC.

The V gene is TRBV4-2, the J gene TRBJ2-6, with 7 bases that match TRBD1. J gave up 2 bases and V 0 bases, and 16 bases lay outside the gene matches. Germline CDR1 and CDR2: LGHNA and YNFKEQ. This CDR3 has 21 amino acids. In DNA form, the CDR3 reads TGTGCCAGCAGCCAAGAACCAGAGGTAGGGGGCGTTTCCCCTGGGGCCAACGTCCTGACTTTC. Its translation: CASSQEPEVGGVSPGANVLTF.

Ten or more counts support this clonotype. J is TRBJ2-1 and V is TRBV7-6; TRBD2 might be the D (6 bases). The CDR3 runs to 15 residues. V dropped 5 bases and J dropped 2 bases, with 13 bases sitting between them. Germline V gene data show CDR1 as SGHVS and CDR2 as FNYEAQ. The CDR3: CASSDKTSTYNEQFF. CDR3 in DNA: TGTGCCAGCAGCGACAAGACTAGTACCTACAATGAGCAGTTCTTC.

This clonotype was observed many times. V is TRBV7-2 and J is TRBJ1-2; 8 bases match TRBD1. The J segment lost 3 bases and the V segment lost 7 bases, leaving 13 bases of the junction unmatched. The CDR3 is made up of 16 amino acids. Germline V CDR1 and CDR2: SGHTA, FQGNSA. CDR3 DNA sequence: TGTGCCAGCACCTGGACAGGGAAATCTTGGGACTATGGCTACACCTTC. It encodes CASTWTGKSWDYGYTF. The full variable domain, with the rest looked up from reference TRBV7-2 and TRBJ1-2, is GAGVSQSPSNKVTEKGKDVELRCDPISGHTALYWYRQSLGQGLEFLIYFQGNSAPDKSGLPSDRFSAERTGGSVSTLTIQRTQQEDSAVYLCASTWTGKSWDYGYTFGSGTRLTVV.

As regards this clonotype: Because the CDR3's place on the DNA is in doubt, the DNA is left out and the CDR3 is given as listed by TCRdb. This chain joins TRBV27 and TRBJ1-6. CDR1 and CDR2 from the germline V gene are MNHEY and SMNVEV (reference sequence). The CDR3 is made up of 16 amino acids, end residues included. CDR3 region: CASSTSVGRAASPLHF.

This clonotype has a handful of counts. The CDR3 sequence: CASSPEGLARNQETQYF. The CDR3 DNA is TGTGCCAGTAGCCCAGAGGGACTAGCGAGGAACCAAGAGACCCAGTACTTC. This chain links TRBV19 with TRBJ2-5; 10 bases are shared with TRBD2. CDR1 and CDR2 (germline): LNHDA, SQIVND (reference sequence). The CDR3 is made up of 17 amino acids. Trimming at V came to 6 bases and at J to 0 bases, leaving 10 bases not matched to a gene.

In its sample, this clonotype was seen many times. The CDR3 DNA follows: TGTGCCAGCAGCCCGCCGGGCCAACTGGGAGGCTACACCTTC. Translated, it gives CASSPPGQLGGYTF. The V gene is TRBV7-2, the J gene TRBJ1-2; D not certain. The CDR3 totals 14 residues. V lost 5 bases to trimming and J lost 8 bases, with 18 bases between them. Looked up from germline, CDR1 is SGHTA and CDR2 is FQGNSA.

This clonotype was counted many times. This chain connects TRBV7-3 to TRBJ2-1; 8 bases map to TRBD2. CDR3 size: 13 residues. CDR1 and CDR2 from the germline V gene are SGHTA and FQGTGA. V lost 3 bases, J lost 6 bases, and 1 base stayed unmatched. The CDR3 coding sequence is TGTGCCAGCAGCTTCGGGGGGGTCAATGAGCAGTTCTTC. Residues: CASSFGGVNEQFF.

In this sample, this clonotype turned up a few times. The chain combines TRBV12-3 or TRBV12-4 with TRBJ2-4; TRBD1 aligns across 12 bases. The V segment lost 4 bases and the J segment 3 bases; nucleotides outside the gene matches: 4. This CDR3 region has 16 residues. CDR3 residues: CASSWDRGQGKNIQYF. For the CDR3, the DNA is TGTGCCAGCAGTTGGGACAGGGGGCAGGGCAAAAACATTCAGTACTTC.

This clonotype appeared many times. The rearrangement links TRBV28 to TRBJ2-7, with TRBD1 identical over 9 bases. V lost 8 bases to trimming and J lost 1 base; unmatched junction nucleotides: 3. The CDR3 is made up of 13 amino acids. Germline values: CDR1 MDHEN, CDR2 SYDVKM. The CDR3 loop reads CASGTGQSYEQYF. CDR3 bases: TGTGCCAGCGGGACAGGGCAGTCCTACGAGCAGTACTTC.

This clonotype was counted ten times or more. The chain links TRBV28 to TRBJ2-7; 8 nucleotides line up with TRBD2. Losses at the gene ends were 4 bases for V and 2 bases for J; bases not matched to a gene: 13. Germline V CDR1 and CDR2: MDHEN, SYDVKM. The CDR3 sequence is 17 residues long. This CDR3 reads CASSYPRVAGTTYEQYF. The CDR3 DNA is TGTGCCAGCAGTTACCCGAGGGTAGCGGGGACCACCTACGAGCAGTACTTC.

There are many counts of this clonotype. CDR3 sequence (DNA): TGTGCCAGCAGAACAGACGAACTGGCGGGGGGAAGCACAGATACGCAGTATTTT. This translates into CASRTDELAGGSTDTQYF. The V gene is TRBV6-1, the J gene TRBJ2-3; 8 bases map to TRBD2. Germline trimming cut 6 bases from V and 0 bases from J; bases unmatched to any gene: 14. This CDR3 contains 18 residues. Germline CDR1 and CDR2: MNHNS and SASEGT.

In its sample, this clonotype was seen a few times. The rearrangement links TRBV7-8 to TRBJ1-3; D uncertain. This CDR3 is 16 amino acids long. Trimming took off 5 bases at V and 4 bases at J, with 18 bases between the two ends. Germline V gives CDR1 SGHVS, CDR2 FQNEAQ. DNA for the CDR3: TGTGCCAGCAGCCCTGACACGGGTTACATCGGAAACACCATATATTTT. The encoded protein is CASSPDTGYIGNTIYF.

This clonotype was seen ten or more times. The gene calls are TRBV6-1 and TRBJ1-5; D perhaps matches TRBD1 (5 bases). Germline values: CDR1 MNHNS, CDR2 SASEGT. The CDR3 is 15 amino acids. V was clipped by 6 bases and J by 2 bases, with 14 bases between them. This CDR3 is CASRRGYGGNQPQHF. CDR3 in DNA: TGTGCCAGCAGAAGGGGATATGGGGGCAATCAGCCCCAGCATTTT.

The chain couples TRBV28 to TRBJ1-2, with D possibly being TRBD1 (6 bases). The CDR3 has 15 amino acids. The V gene's germline CDR1 is MDHEN and CDR2 SYDVKM. V was cut by 4 bases and J by 6 bases, with 18 bases left in between. This CDR3 is CASSSVGGGRDGYTF. CDR3 in DNA: TGTGCCAGCAGTTCCGTGGGCGGGGGCCGCGATGGCTACACCTTC.

In its sample, this clonotype was seen many times. The CDR3 reads CASSFPGGREAFF. The CDR3 DNA sequence: TGTGCCAGCAGCTTCCCCGGGGGTAGAGAAGCTTTCTTT. The chain links TRBV7-2 to TRBJ1-1; tentative D call: TRBD1 (5 bases). CDR3 length equals 13 residues. Germline V gene data show CDR1 as SGHTA and CDR2 as FQGNSA. Trimming removed 3 bases from V and 8 bases from J, with 13 bases in between.